The 10 T cell receptor beta chains below were found in one sample sequenced in a study of blood T cells in healthy people across ages. A sample-barcoded 5' primer and a J-beta primer mix were used in a second PCR of about 7 to 12 cycles. MiXCR, applied by TCRdb to the 5' RACE reads, yields one record per CDR3 protein. The sample lists around 1,900,000 distinct CDR3 sequences, roughly two fifths seen once, with approximately 22% in the top ten. Sequencing was carried out using blood. These receptors all stem from a human donor in good health.

This clonotype has only a few counts. This chain joins TRBV20-1 and TRBJ1-2; possible D gene TRBD1, 6 bases. The CDR3 loop spans 15 amino acids. V lost 3 bases to trimming and J lost 3 bases, with 17 bases between them. Germline V gene lookup returns CDR1 DFQATT and CDR2 SNEGSKA (reference sequence). The CDR3 sequence: CSASRGPYHYYGYTF. The CDR3, as DNA: TGCAGTGCTAGCAGGGGCCCATATCATTACTATGGCTACACCTTC.

This clonotype was counted only a few times. This rearrangement joins TRBV6-6 to TRBJ2-5; TRBD2 might be the D (7 bases). The DNA end is a closer match to TRBJ2-7, so the J assignment may be wrong. CDR1 is MNHNY and CDR2 is SVGAGI in the germline V gene (reference sequence). The CDR3 contains 16 residues. The CDR3 is CASSYSIAGEGYEQYF. CDR3 DNA sequence: TGTGCCAGCAGTTACTCGATTGCAGGGGAGGGCTACGAGCAGTACTTC.

To note about this clonotype: This CDR3 fails to terminate in the conserved phenylalanine or tryptophan, so it likely reflects a read error. The rearrangement links TRBV30 to TRBJ2-2, with 7 bases lining up with TRBD1. V lost 1 base and J lost 5; bases outside the gene matches: 13. Germline CDR1 reads GTSNPN; CDR2 reads SVGIG (reference sequence). The CDR3 sequence is 17 residues long. The CDR3 nucleotides read TGTGCCTGGAGTGAATACGGGACAGTCCAAAGAACCGGGGAGCTGTTTGTT. It translates to CAWSEYGTVQRTGELFV.

In its sample, this clonotype was seen a few times. The genes are TRBV20-1 and TRBJ2-7; TRBD2 matches at 8 bases. The germline V gene has CDR1 DFQATT and CDR2 SNEGSKA (reference sequence). The CDR3 has 15 amino acids. Unmatched junction bases numbered 8, after V lost 2 bases and J lost 2 bases. CDR3 sequence: CSARKTGGLTYEQYF. As DNA, the CDR3 is TGCAGTGCTAGAAAGACGGGGGGGTTGACCTACGAGCAGTACTTC.

This clonotype was seen more than once but under ten times. The J gene is TRBJ1-2, the V gene TRBV11-2; TRBD1 is a possible D gene (5 bases). CDR1 SGHAT and CDR2 FQNNGV come from the germline V gene. V shed 7 bases and J shed 6 bases, with 12 bases lying between them. This CDR3 region has 12 residues. In DNA form, the CDR3 reads TGTGCCAGCACATCAGGGCGGGATGGCTACACCTTC. This sequence encodes CASTSGRDGYTF.

The chain is built from TRBV7-9 and TRBJ2-4; tentatively, D is TRBD1 or TRBD2 (7 bases each). The germline V gene has CDR1 SEHNR and CDR2 FQNEAQ (reference sequence). V was shortened by 5 bases and J by 1 base, with 15 bases between the two germline ends. CDR3 length equals 16 residues. CDR3 bases: TGTGCCAGCAGCCAGGGGGGGGCAGAGGCCAAAAACATTCAGTACTTC. Its translation is CASSQGGAEAKNIQYF.

The sample holds a few counts of this clonotype. CDR3 loop: CASSLGPGGSYNEQFF. The CDR3 DNA sequence: TGTGCCAGCAGTTTGGGTCCAGGGGGCTCCTACAATGAGCAGTTCTTC. The J gene is TRBJ2-1, the V gene TRBV12-3 or TRBV12-4; 7 nucleotides match TRBD1. The CDR3 contains 16 residues. V lost 3 bases and J lost 0; bases outside the gene matches: 5.

This clonotype has only one observation. The chain has TRBV5-1 and TRBJ1-1; possibly TRBD1 for D (5 bases). Trimming shortened V by 4 bases and J by 5 bases, and 18 bases separated the two germline ends. CDR1 and CDR2 from the germline V gene are SGHRS and YFSETQ. The CDR3 loop spans 15 amino acids. The CDR3 bases are TGCGCCAGCAGCAGGTCCCAGGGCAAGGGAACTGAAGCTTTCTTT. Protein product: CASSRSQGKGTEAFF.

The chain couples TRBV7-9 to TRBJ1-4; D call uncertain. In germline, CDR1 is SEHNR, CDR2 FQNEAQ (reference sequence). The CDR3 runs 11 residues. Trimming shortened V by 1 base and J by 14 bases, and 8 bases separated the two germline ends. The CDR3 region is CASSLDGRLFF. In DNA form, the CDR3 reads TGTGCCAGCAGCTTAGACGGGAGGCTGTTTTTT. The whole variable domain, remainder taken from reference TRBV7-9 and TRBJ1-4, is DTGVSQNPRHKITKRGQNVTFRCDPISEHNRLYWYRQTLGQGPEFLTYFQNEAQLEKSRLLSDRFSAERPKGSFSTLEIQRTEQGDSAMYLCASSLDGRLFFGSGTQLSVL.

To note about this clonotype: A junction end diverges from the germline sequence, so it may reflect a read error. The CDR3 loop is CAGSSSRTGVGETQYF. As DNA, the CDR3 is TGTGCCGGCAGCTCGAGTCGGACAGGGGTGGGGGAGACCCAGTACTTC. The rearrangement links TRBV7-3 to TRBJ2-5; TRBD1 aligns across 9 bases. CDR3 length: 16 residues. Germline V CDR1 and CDR2: SGHTA, FQGTGA.